The source of this T cell receptor (beta chain) is a study of blood T cells in healthy people across ages (dated by TCRdb to the mid-2010s). About the study as a whole: In model experiments, template switching captured roughly one uniquely barcoded TCR beta cDNA molecule for every two T cells. To track age-related changes in TCR beta repertoire diversity, the study relied on deep sequencing normalized with unique cDNA molecular identifiers. Four age groups were formed from the donors: young (average 16 years), middle-aged (approximately 40), aged (roughly 56) and long-lived (about 80). The study analyzed two additional independent replicas of 1 million unique cDNA reads from the same blood draw for two donors, one aged 18 to 30 and one aged 80 or older. The full study reports these points: The percentage of naive T cells measured by flow cytometry correlated strongly with observed TCR beta diversity. Estimates of total diversity based on one million sequenced T cells were considered lower bounds and underestimates. Because donor CMV infection status was unknown, age-related changes in expanded clonotypes were potentially confounded. As age increased, observed TCR beta diversity per million T cells dropped in a roughly linear way, and a significant reduction was already evident by age approximately 40. Compared with the aged group, more naive CD4+ T cells, fewer expanded clones and increased TCR diversity were shown by the long-lived group, suggesting age selection. Because profiling used bulk unsorted PBMCs, naive and antigen-experienced compartments could not be compared conclusively.

Comment on this clonotype: The antigen it recognizes is unknown. No qualities accompany the bases; no much larger clone lies one base away.

The library was built by means of 5' RACE. The instrument given in TCRdb is Illumina HiSeq 2500. The second PCR ran for about 6 to 11 cycles and used a J-beta primer mix along with a sample-barcoded 5' primer. A unique molecular identifier was introduced onto each TCR beta cDNA molecule by a template-switch 5' adaptor carrying 12 random nucleotides. Each sample yielded at least 2.5 million CDR3-containing paired-end reads. The Mint cDNA synthesis kit, primed by a TRBC-specific oligonucleotide, was used to synthesize first-strand cDNA from all RNA. After uracil-DNA glycosylase treatment, a first 18-cycle PCR used universal primers M1SS and BC2_uni_R on all cDNA. The original pipeline was this. Normalization of each sample was performed by random selection of 1 million high-quality reads, each carrying a distinct molecular identifier. Reads with shared molecular identifiers were discarded instead of being binned into consensus sequences. MiTCR, run with a Q25 quality threshold and the strictest error-elimination algorithm, handled CDR3 identification, clonotype clustering and error correction. A nonparametric unseen species model with Euler transformation was used to estimate a lower bound on total TCR beta diversity. TCRdb ran its own pipeline on the public reads, namely fastp trimming at Q25 and MiXCR clone calling, and kept in-frame beta chains. CDR3 protein duplicates are merged, each entry listing the most common genes and DNA. The V and J calls here are based on TCRdb, not the publication. This sample holds 750,000 to 950,000 distinct CDR3 sequences; about 26% were observed only once. 2.5% to 3.5% of the sample goes to the ten largest clones.

Systemically healthy Caucasian individuals from Russia, over 30 in total and aged roughly 6 to 100 years, were included as donors. Ten milliliters of peripheral blood were drawn from each donor into EDTA-treated Vacutainer tubes. Ficoll-Paque density-gradient centrifugation was used to isolate PBMCs, with at least 6 million per sample. Total RNA, at least 5 micrograms per sample, was extracted from PBMCs with Trizol reagent. Naive CD45RAhigh/CD27high T cell percentages were measured by flow cytometry on a PBMC aliquot from every donor. Separately, the same data were catalogued under a study of T cells of mothers and their children. From that second study: Nine systemically healthy Caucasian individuals served as donors, namely three mothers together with their six children. cDNA synthesis consumed the entire amount of extracted RNA, loaded at approximately 1.6 ug RNA in each 15 ul reaction. In the second PCR, the M1S primer introduced both the sample barcodes and 2-4 random nucleotides. Each mother yielded over 9.5 million TCR beta CDR3 reads and each child 3 million to 3.5 million reads. In both related and unrelated pairs, thymic selection shapes the output of TCR recombination in a similar way, with inherited differences having only a minor effect. Normalized repertoire overlap was always slightly but never significantly higher in related than unrelated mother-child pairs. Persistent microchimeric T cell clones were not detected, at a sensitivity of roughly 100 clones per million clonotypes. Deep NGS was used in the study to compare the TCR beta repertoires of mothers and children and to look for features that separate related mother-child pairs from unrelated individuals. The mean age was roughly 44 +/- 4 years for the mothers and approximately 11 +/- 4 years for the children. After adapter ligation was performed with NEBNext reagents, the libraries were sequenced on an Illumina HiSeq 2000 with 100+100 nt paired-end reads. Mother and child libraries were prepared a month apart and sequenced in separate runs to prevent cross-contamination. Between roughly 450,000 and 2,000,000 distinct TCR beta clonotypes were identified per donor. Naive TCR beta clonotypes were estimated from low-frequency clonotypes matched to each donor's FACS-determined naive share, without sorting.

This clonotype originated in a boy between 10 and 17 years old in good health. The sample was blood.

The CDR3 protein is CASSESQDVAKNIQYF. The nucleotide sequence reads as follows: TGTGCCAGCAGTGAATCGCAGGACGTAGCCAAAAACATTCAGTACTTC. The chain is assembled from TRBV25-1 and TRBJ2-4, with no confidently assigned D gene. The CDR3 numbers 16 residues from cysteine through phenylalanine. The DNA shown is the 48-base CDR3, in frame from base 1. V is shortened by 1 base, J by 0 bases, and the region joining them spans 10 bases. CDR1 and CDR2, looked up from the germline V gene, are MGHDK and SYGVNS.